This TCR beta chain was retrieved from a study of blood T cell repertoires in COVID-19. The study drew participants aged about 18 to 89 years from under 30 US areas. Here immunoSEQ multiplex PCR was the method, and the copy in TCRdb shows in-frame clones only, minus some. The repertoire includes 270,000 or so clones, approximately 90% of them detected once, and roughly 2.8% sits in the top ten. CDR3 length: 13 amino acids. Trimming stripped 5 bases from V and 1 base from J, with 8 bases between. The V gene's germline CDR1 is SEHNR and CDR2 FQNEAQ (reference sequence). The clonotype comes from a man in his forties or fifties who had been exposed to COVID-19. The sample was PBMCs or T cells enriched from blood (not recorded which). This chain connects TRBV7-9 to TRBJ1-1; D gene unclear. CDR3 bases: TGTGCCAGCAGCGCAACAGCGAACACTGAAGCTTTCTTT. Residues: CASSATANTEAFF.